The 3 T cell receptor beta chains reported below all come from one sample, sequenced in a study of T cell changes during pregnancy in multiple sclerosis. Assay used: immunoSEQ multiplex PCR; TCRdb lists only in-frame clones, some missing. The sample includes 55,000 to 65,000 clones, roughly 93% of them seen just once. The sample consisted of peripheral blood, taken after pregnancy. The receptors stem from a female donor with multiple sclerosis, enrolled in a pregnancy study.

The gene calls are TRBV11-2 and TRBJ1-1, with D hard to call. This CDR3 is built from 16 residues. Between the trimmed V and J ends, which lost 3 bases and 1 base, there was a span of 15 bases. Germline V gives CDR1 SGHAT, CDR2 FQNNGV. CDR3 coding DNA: TGTGCCAGCAGCTTGGCAGCCGGACTGAAGAACACTGAAGCTTTCTTT. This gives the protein CASSLAAGLKNTEAFF.

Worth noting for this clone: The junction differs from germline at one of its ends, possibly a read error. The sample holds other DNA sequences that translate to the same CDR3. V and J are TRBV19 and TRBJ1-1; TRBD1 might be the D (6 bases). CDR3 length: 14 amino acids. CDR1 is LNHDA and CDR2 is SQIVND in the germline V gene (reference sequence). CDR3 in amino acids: CASSQGRMNTEAFF. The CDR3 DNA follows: TGTGCCAGTAGCCAGGGGAGAATGAACACTGAAGCTTTTTTT.

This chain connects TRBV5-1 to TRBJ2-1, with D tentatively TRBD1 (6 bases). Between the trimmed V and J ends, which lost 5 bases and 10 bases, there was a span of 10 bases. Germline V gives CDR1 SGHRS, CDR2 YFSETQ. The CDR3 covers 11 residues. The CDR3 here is CASRAGQEQFF. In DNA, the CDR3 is TGCGCCAGCAGAGCCGGACAGGAGCAGTTCTTC.